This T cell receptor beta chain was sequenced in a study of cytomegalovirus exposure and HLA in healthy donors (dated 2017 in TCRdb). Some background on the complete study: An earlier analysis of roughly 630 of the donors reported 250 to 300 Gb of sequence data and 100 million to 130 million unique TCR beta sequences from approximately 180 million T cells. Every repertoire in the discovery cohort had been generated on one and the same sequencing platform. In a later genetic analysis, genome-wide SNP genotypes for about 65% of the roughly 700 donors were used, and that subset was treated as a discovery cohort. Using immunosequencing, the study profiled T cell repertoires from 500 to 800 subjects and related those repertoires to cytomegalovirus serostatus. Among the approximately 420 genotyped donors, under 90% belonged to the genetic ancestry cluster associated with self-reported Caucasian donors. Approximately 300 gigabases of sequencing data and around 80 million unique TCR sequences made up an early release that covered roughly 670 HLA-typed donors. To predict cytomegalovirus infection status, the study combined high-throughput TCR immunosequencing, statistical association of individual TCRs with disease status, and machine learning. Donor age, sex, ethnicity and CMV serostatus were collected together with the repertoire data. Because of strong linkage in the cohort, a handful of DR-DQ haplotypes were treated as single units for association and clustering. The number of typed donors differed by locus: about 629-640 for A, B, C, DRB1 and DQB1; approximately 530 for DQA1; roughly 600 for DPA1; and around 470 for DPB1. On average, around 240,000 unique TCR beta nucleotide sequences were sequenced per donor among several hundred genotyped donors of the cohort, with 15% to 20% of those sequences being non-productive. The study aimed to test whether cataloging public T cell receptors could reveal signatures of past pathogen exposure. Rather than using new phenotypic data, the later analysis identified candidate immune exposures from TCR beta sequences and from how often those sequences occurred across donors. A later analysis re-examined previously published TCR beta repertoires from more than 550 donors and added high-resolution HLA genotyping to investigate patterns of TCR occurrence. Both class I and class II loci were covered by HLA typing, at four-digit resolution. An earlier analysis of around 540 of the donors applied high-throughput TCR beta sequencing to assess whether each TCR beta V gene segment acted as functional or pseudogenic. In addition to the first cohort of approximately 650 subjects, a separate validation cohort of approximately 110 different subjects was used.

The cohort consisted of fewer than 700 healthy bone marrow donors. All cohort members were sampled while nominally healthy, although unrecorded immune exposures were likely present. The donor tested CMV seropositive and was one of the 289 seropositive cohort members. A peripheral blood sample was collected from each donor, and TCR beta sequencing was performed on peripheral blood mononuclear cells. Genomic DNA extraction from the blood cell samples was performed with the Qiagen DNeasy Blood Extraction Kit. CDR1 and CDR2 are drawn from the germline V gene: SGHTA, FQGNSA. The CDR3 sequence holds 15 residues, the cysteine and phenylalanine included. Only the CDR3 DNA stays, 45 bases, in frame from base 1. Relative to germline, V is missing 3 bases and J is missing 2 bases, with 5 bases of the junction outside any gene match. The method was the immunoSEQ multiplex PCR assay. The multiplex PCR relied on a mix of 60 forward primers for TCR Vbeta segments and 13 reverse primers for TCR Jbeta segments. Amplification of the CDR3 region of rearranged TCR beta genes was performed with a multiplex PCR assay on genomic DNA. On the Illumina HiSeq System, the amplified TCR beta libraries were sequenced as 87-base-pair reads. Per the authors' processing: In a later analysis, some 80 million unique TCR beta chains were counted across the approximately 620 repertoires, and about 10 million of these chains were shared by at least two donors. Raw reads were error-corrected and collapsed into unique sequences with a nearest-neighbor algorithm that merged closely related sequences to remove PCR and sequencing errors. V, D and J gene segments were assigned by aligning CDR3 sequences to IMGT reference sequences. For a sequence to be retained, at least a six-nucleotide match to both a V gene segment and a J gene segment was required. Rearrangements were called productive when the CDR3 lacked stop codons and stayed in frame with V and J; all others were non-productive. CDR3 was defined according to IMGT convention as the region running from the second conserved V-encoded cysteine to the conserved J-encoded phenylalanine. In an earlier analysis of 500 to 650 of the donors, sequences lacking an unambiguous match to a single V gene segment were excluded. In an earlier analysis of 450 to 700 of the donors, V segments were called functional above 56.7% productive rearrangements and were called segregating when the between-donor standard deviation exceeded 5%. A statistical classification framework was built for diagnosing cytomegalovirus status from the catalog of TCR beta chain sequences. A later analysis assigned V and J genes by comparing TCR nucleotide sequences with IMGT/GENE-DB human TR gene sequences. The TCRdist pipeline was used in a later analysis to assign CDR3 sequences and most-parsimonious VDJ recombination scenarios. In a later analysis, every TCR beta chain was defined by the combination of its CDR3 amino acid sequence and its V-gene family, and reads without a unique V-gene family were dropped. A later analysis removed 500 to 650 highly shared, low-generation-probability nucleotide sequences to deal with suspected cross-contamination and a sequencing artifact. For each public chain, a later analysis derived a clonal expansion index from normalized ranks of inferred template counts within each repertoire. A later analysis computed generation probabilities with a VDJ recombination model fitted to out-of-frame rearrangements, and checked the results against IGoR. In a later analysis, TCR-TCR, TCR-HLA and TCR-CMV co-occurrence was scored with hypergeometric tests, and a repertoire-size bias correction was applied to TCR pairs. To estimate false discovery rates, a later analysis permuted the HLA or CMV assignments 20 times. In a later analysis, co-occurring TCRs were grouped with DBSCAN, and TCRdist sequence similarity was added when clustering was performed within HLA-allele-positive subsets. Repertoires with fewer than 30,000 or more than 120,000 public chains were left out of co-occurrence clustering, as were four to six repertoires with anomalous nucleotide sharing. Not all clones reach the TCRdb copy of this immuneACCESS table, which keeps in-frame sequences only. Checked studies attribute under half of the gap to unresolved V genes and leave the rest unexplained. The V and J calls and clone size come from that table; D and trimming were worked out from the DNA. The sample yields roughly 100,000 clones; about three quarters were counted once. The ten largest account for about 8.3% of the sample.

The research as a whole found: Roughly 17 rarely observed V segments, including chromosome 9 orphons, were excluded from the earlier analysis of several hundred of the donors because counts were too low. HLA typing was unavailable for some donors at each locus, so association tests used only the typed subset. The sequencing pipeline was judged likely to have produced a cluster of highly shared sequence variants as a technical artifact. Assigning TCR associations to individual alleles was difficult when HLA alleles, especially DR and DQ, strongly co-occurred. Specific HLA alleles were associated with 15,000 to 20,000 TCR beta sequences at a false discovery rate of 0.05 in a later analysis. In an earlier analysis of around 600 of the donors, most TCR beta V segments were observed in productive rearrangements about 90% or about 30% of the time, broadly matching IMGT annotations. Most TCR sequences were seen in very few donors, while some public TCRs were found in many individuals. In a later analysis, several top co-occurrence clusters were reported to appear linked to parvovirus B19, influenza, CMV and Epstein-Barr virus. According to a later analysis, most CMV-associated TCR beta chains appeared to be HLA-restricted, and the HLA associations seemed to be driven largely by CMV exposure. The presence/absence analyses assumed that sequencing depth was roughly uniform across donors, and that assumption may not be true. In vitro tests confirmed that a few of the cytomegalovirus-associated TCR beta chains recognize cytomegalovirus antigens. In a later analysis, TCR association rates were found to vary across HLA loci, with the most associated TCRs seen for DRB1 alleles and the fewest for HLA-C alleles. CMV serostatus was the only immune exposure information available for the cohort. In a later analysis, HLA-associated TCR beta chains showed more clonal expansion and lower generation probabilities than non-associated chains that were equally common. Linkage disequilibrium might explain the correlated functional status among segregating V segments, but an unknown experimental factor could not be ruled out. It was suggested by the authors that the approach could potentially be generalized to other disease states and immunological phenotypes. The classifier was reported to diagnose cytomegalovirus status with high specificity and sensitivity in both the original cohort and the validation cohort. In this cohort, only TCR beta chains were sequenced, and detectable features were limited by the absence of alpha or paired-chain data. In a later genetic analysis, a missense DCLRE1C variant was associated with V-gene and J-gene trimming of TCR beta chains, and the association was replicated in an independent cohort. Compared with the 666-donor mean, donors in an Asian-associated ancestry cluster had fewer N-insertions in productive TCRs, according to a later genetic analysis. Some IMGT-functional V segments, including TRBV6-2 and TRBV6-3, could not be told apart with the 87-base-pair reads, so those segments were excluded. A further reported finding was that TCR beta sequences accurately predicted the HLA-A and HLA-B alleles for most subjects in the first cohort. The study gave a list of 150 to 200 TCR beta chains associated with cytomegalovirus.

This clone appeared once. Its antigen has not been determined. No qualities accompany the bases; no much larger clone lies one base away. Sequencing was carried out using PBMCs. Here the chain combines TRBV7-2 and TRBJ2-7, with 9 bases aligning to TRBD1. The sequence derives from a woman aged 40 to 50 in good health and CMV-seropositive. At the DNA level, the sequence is TGTGCCAGCAGCTTTGACCGGGACAGGGCCTACGAGCAGTACTTC. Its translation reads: CASSFDRDRAYEQYF.